This is a list of T cell receptor beta chains from one sample in a study of beta chain features in type 1 diabetes. The table came from immunoSEQ multiplex PCR; TCRdb's copy has only in-frame clones and leaves some out. In the table there are 450,000 or so clones, 11% of which are singletons. Sequencing input: naive CD4+ T cells from blood. These receptor sequences come from a woman under 30 in good health. CDR3s include the opening cysteine and the closing phenylalanine or tryptophan. Each record gives: D gene, J gene, V gene, clone size, CDR3 protein, CDR3 DNA. The D gene is left open where the match is weak. Not all rows give a size; the values are once, few, many and, for expanded clones, a class.

.	TRBJ1-2	TRBV9	few	CASSTAVNYGYTF	TGTGCCAGCAGCACAGCCGTTAATTATGGCTACACCTTC
TRBD1	TRBJ1-6	TRBV7-9	.	CAIGTGGNSPLHF	TGTGCCATTGGGACAGGCGGGAATTCACCCCTCCACTTT
.	TRBJ1-2	TRBV4-1	few	CASRPGQNYGYTF	TGCGCCAGCAGACCTGGGCAGAACTATGGCTACACCTTC
.	TRBJ2-7	TRBV30	.	CAWSVNWRSTYEQYF	TGTGCCTGGAGTGTAAATTGGCGATCGACCTACGAGCAGTACTTC
.	TRBJ1-2	TRBV10-3	.	CATRVGTNYGYTF	TGTGCCACCCGGGTGGGCACTAACTATGGCTACACCTTC
.	TRBJ1-6	TRBV10-3	few	CAISESKLDSPLHF	TGTGCCATCAGTGAGTCCAAATTGGATTCACCCCTCCACTTT
TRBD1	TRBJ2-2	TRBV11-2	.	CASSSQGAGAGELFF	TGTGCCAGCAGCTCCCAGGGGGCCGGCGCCGGGGAGCTGTTTTTT
.	TRBJ2-3	TRBV5-1	few	CASSPGVAVDTQYF	TGCGCCAGCAGCCCTGGGGTAGCGGTAGATACGCAGTATTTT
.	TRBJ1-5	TRBV30	.	CAWSAGSGRNQPQHF	TGTGCCTGGAGTGCGGGGTCGGGCCGCAATCAGCCCCAGCATTTT
.	TRBJ2-5	TRBV7-2	once	CASSLAETETQYF	TGTGCCAGCAGCTTAGCCGAGACGGAGACCCAGTACTTC
.	TRBJ1-1	TRBV7-2	.	CASSFSTAVEAFF	TGTGCCAGCAGCTTCTCTACGGCGGTTGAAGCTTTCTTT
.	TRBJ1-4	TRBV30	.	CAWSEQVLSNEKLFF	TGTGCCTGGAGTGAACAGGTTTTGAGTAATGAAAAACTGTTTTTT
.	TRBJ1-2	TRBV27	.	CASSLYRNYGYTF	TGTGCCAGCAGTTTATACAGAAACTATGGCTACACCTTC
.	TRBJ1-6	TRBV28	few	CASSLLDSPLHF	TGTGCCAGCAGTTTATTGGATTCACCCCTCCACTTT